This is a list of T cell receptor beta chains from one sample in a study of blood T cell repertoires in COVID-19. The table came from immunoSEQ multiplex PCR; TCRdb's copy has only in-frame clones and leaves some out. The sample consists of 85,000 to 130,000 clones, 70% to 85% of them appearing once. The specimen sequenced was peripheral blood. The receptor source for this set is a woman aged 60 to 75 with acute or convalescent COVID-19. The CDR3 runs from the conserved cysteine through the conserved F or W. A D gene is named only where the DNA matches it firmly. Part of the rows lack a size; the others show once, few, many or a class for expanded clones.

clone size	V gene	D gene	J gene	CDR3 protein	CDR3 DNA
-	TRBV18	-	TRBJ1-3	CASSPTQGGNTIYF	TGTGCCAGCTCACCAACGCAGGGAGGAAACACCATATATTTT
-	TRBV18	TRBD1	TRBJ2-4	CASSPTEGQQNIQYF	TGTGCCAGCTCACCCACCGAGGGACAGCAAAACATTCAGTACTTC
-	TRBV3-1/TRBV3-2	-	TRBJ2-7	CASSQTRVYEQYF	TGTGCCAGCAGCCAAACACGGGTCTACGAGCAGTACTTC
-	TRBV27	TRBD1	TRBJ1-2	CASREQGARGYGYTF	TGTGCCAGCAGAGAACAGGGGGCTAGAGGGTATGGCTACACCTTC
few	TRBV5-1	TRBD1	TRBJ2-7	CASSLAGTGTYEQYF	TGCGCCAGCAGCTTGGCCGGGACAGGGACCTACGAGCAGTACTTC
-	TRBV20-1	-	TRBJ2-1	CSATLRAEQFF	TGCAGTGCTACTCTTCGCGCTGAGCAGTTCTTC
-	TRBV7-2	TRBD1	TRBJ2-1	CASSLSPGQNNEQFF	TGTGCCAGCAGCCTAAGTCCGGGACAGAACAATGAGCAGTTCTTC
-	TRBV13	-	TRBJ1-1	CASSFRWEEGRAFF	TGTGCCAGCAGCTTTAGGTGGGAGGAAGGGAGAGCTTTCTTT
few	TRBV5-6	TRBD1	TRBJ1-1	CASSSATGGIGAFF	TGTGCCAGCAGCTCTGCGACAGGGGGAATCGGGGCTTTCTTT
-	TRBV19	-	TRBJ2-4	CASSMGRGARAAKNIQYF	TGTGCCAGTAGTATGGGGAGGGGGGCTAGGGCGGCCAAAAACATTCAGTACTTC
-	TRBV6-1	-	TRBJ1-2	CASSETRTGIDYGYTF	TGTGCCAGCAGTGAGACCCGCACAGGAATAGACTATGGCTACACCTTC
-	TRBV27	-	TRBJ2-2	CASSFRWLNTGELFF	TGTGCCAGCAGTTTCCGCTGGCTGAACACCGGGGAGCTGTTTTTT
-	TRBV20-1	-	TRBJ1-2	CSALNPRTF	TGCAGTGCCCTGAACCCGAGGACCTTC
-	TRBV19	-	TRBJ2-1	CASSGRARGYNEQFF	TGTGCCAGTAGTGGGAGGGCCAGGGGCTACAATGAGCAGTTCTTC
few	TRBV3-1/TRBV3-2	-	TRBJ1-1	CASSQDLSLEAFF	TGTGCCAGCAGCCAAGATCTTAGCCTGGAGGCTTTCTTT
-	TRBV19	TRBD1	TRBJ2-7	CASSISLPGGAYEQYF	TGTGCCAGTAGTATTTCCTTGCCAGGGGGCGCCTACGAGCAGTACTTC
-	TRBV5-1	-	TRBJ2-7	CASSLERNYEQYF	TGCGCCAGCAGCTTGGAGCGAAACTACGAGCAGTACTTC
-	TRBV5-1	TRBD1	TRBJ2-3	CASSPGQGPYTQYF	TGCGCCAGCAGCCCCGGACAGGGCCCCTATACGCAGTATTTT